What follows are 10 T cell receptor beta chains derived from one specimen sequenced in a study of T cell repertoires in cytomegalovirus infection. TCRdb fed the reads into MiXCR, producing one record per CDR3 protein. Of roughly 500,000 distinct CDR3 sequences listed, about 11% are singletons. The sequenced sample consisted of PBMCs. These receptors were obtained from a human donor in good health (CMV status not recorded). Some clones in this sample may be carry-over from other donors' samples.

This clonotype was seen many times. The genes are TRBV10-3 and TRBJ2-7; TRBD1 might be the D (6 bases). The CDR3 consists of 14 residues. V gave up 9 bases and J gave up 3 bases, with 18 bases separating them. Germline values: CDR1 ENHRY, CDR2 SYGVKD. CDR3 loop: CAISDRGPLYEQYF. The CDR3 bases are TGTGCCATATCGGACAGAGGCCCCCTCTACGAGCAGTACTTC.

This clonotype was counted ten times or more. The chain combines TRBV11-2 with TRBJ2-3; D is perhaps TRBD1 or TRBD2 (6 bases each). The CDR3 totals 16 residues. V shed 8 bases and J shed 0 bases, with 18 bases lying between them. Germline V gene sequence: CDR1 SGHAT, CDR2 FQNNGV. This chain's CDR3 is CASGGQSRRSTDTQYF. The CDR3 DNA is TGTGCCAGCGGGGGGCAAAGTAGAAGGAGCACAGATACGCAGTATTTT. The full variable domain, with the rest looked up from reference TRBV11-2 and TRBJ2-3, is EAGVAQSPRYKIIEKRQSVAFWCNPISGHATLYWYQQILGQGPKLLIQFQNNGVVDDSQLPKDRFSAERLKGVDSTLKIQPAKLEDSAVYLCASGGQSRRSTDTQYFGPGTRLTVL.

There are many counts of this clonotype. V and J are TRBV19 and TRBJ2-5, with D possibly TRBD1 on 6 matching bases. The CDR3 extends over 12 amino acids. V dropped 6 bases and J dropped 3 bases, with 8 bases sitting between them. Per the germline V gene, CDR1 is LNHDA and CDR2 is SQIVND (reference sequence). The CDR3 nucleotides read TGTGCCAGTAGCGACAGGAAAGAGACCCAGTACTTC. Translating it yields CASSDRKETQYF. Filled out from reference TRBV19 and TRBJ2-5, the complete variable domain reads DGGITQSPKYLFRKEGQNVTLSCEQNLNHDAMYWYRQDPGQGLRLIYYSQIVNDFQKGDIAEGYSVSREKKESFPLTVTSAQKNPTAFYLCASSDRKETQYFGPGTRLLVL.

The chain links TRBV14 to TRBJ1-2; no clear D gene. The V and J ends lost 1 base and 6 bases respectively, with 9 bases between them. Germline CDR1 reads SGHDN; CDR2 reads FVKESK. The CDR3 loop spans 13 amino acids. The CDR3 bases are TGTGCCAGCAGCCAAGCGGTCAGGCATGGCTACACCTTC. Protein sequence: CASSQAVRHGYTF.

The CDR3 sequence: CSASQTANTGELFF. CDR3 DNA sequence: TGCAGTGCTAGCCAGACAGCGAACACCGGGGAGCTGTTTTTT. J is TRBJ2-2 and V is TRBV20-1, with TRBD1 as a possible D gene (5 bases). Germline V gene sequence: CDR1 DFQATT, CDR2 SNEGSKA (reference sequence). This CDR3 is 14 amino acids long. V was clipped by 3 bases and J by 0 bases, with 8 bases between them.

The count of this clonotype is one. A read error may produce the germline difference seen at one junction end. The V gene is TRBV5-1, the J gene TRBJ2-3; perhaps TRBD2 as D (5 bases). This CDR3 is built from 15 residues. Per the germline V gene, CDR1 is SGHRS and CDR2 is YFSETQ. The CDR3, as DNA: TGCGCCAACAGCCTTTCTCTAGCCACCACAGATACGCAGTATTTT. It yields the protein CANSLSLATTDTQYF.

On this clonotype: One base away lies a much larger clone, so this may be a sequencing read error. The chain employs TRBV27 and TRBJ1-5; D unresolved. This CDR3 spans 16 amino acids. Germline CDR1 is MNHEY and CDR2 is SMNVEV (reference sequence). Trimming left V 4 bases short and J 2 bases short, with 15 bases between. CDR3 loop: CASSSSAGRGNQPQHF. The CDR3 DNA sequence: TGTGCCAGCAGTTCATCCGCGGGTAGGGGCAATCAGCCCCAGCATTTT.

The chain has TRBV18 and TRBJ1-1; no clear D. The CDR3 has 13 amino acids. Germline V gene data show CDR1 as KGHSH and CDR2 as LQKENI. The ends were cut back, 5 bases at V and 3 bases at J, with 10 bases in the middle. The CDR3 nucleotides read TGTGCCAGCTCAAGTATTGGGGACACTGAAGCTTTCTTT. Protein: CASSSIGDTEAFF.

This clonotype was counted at least ten times. The CDR3 DNA reads as TGTGCCAGCAGCGCCAACAGGGGGGGGACCGGGGAGCTGTTTTTT. Encoded protein: CASSANRGGTGELFF. The chain has TRBV9 and TRBJ2-2, with a possible D match to TRBD1 (8 bases). V was cut by 3 bases and J by 5 bases, with 14 bases left in between. The CDR3 consists of 15 residues. The germline V gene encodes CDR1 SGDLS and CDR2 YYNGEE.

This clonotype was seen at least ten times. The CDR3: CASSQQGYTTGELFF. The DNA for the CDR3 is TGTGCCAGCAGTCAACAGGGCTATACCACCGGGGAGCTGTTTTTT. This sequence joins TRBV12-3 or TRBV12-4 and TRBJ2-2; D is perhaps TRBD1 (6 bases). This CDR3 has 15 residues. V was trimmed by 5 bases and J by 4 bases, leaving 14 bases between them.